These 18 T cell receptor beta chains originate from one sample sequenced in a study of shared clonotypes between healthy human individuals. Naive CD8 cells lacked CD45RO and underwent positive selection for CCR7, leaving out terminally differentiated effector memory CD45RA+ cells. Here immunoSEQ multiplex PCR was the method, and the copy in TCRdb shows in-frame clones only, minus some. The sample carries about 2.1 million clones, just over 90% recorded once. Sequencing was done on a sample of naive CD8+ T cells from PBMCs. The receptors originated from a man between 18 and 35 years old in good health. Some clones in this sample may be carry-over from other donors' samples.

The CDR3 nucleotides are TGTGCCAGCAGTGAATTCGTCAGCTACACCGGGGAGCTGTTTTTT. It translates to CASSEFVSYTGELFF. The rearrangement uses TRBV6-1 and TRBJ2-2, with unresolved D. V lost 2 bases and J 3 bases, leaving 10 bases between the germline ends. The CDR3 is 15 residues long. Germline lookup yields CDR1 MNHNS and CDR2 SASEGT.

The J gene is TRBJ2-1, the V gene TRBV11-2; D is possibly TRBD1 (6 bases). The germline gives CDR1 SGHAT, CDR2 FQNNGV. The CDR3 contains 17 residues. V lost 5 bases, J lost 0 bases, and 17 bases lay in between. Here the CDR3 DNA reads TGTGCCAGCAGCCCTACAAAGGGGGTAAGCTCCTACAATGAGCAGTTCTTC. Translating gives CASSPTKGVSSYNEQFF.

Written as DNA, the CDR3 is TGTGCCAGTGGAGCCGGTAGCACTGAAGCTTTCTTT. Protein: CASGAGSTEAFF. This chain joins TRBV25-1 and TRBJ1-1; unclear D gene. Germline V gene data show CDR1 as MGHDK and CDR2 as SYGVNS. The V end was cut by 9 bases, the J end by 4 bases, with 12 bases between. There are 12 residues in the CDR3. Based on the CDR3 plus reference TRBV25-1 and TRBJ1-1, the full variable domain is EADIYQTPRYLVIGTGKKITLECSQTMGHDKMYWYQQDPGMELHLIHYSYGVNSTEKGDLSSESTVSRIRTEHFPLTLESARPSHTSQYLCASGAGSTEAFFGQGTRLTVV.

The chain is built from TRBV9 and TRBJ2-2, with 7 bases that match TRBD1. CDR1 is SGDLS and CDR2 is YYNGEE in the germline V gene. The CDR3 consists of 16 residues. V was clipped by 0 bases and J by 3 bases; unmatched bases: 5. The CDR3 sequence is CASSVARQGDTGELFF. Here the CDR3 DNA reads TGTGCCAGCAGCGTAGCTCGGCAGGGGGACACCGGGGAGCTGTTTTTT.

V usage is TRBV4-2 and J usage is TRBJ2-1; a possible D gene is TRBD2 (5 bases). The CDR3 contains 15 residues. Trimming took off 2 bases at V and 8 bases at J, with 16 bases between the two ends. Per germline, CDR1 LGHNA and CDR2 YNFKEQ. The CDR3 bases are TGTGCCAGCAGCCAAAGTGTTCGGGGTAGGGATGAGCAGTTCTTC. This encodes CASSQSVRGRDEQFF.

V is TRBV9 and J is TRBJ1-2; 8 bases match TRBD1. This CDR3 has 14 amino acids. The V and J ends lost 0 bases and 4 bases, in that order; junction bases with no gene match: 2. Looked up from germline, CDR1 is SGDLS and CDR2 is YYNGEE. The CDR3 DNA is TGTGCCAGCAGCGTAGCCGGGACAGGCTATGGCTACACCTTC. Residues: CASSVAGTGYGYTF.

In nucleotides, the CDR3 is TGTGCCAGCAGCTTAACGGGCGGAGCGAACACTGAAGCTTTCTTT. This encodes CASSLTGGANTEAFF. This chain joins TRBV9 and TRBJ1-1; the D is unclear. CDR3 length: 15 residues. Germline loops: CDR1 SGDLS, CDR2 YYNGEE. The V and J ends lost 4 bases and 1 base respectively, with 14 bases between them.

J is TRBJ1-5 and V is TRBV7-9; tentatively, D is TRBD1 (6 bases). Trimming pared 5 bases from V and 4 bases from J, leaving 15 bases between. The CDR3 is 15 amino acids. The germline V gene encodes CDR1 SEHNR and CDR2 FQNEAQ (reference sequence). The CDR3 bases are TGTGCCAGCAGCACGTCAGAGGGGGGGAATCAGCCCCAGCATTTT. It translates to CASSTSEGGNQPQHF.

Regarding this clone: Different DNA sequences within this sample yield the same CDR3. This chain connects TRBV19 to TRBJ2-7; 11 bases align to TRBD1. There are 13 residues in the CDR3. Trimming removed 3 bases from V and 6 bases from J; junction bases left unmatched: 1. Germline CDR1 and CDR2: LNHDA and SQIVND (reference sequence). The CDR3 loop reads CASSIGTGGEQYF. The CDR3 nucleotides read TGTGCCAGTAGTATTGGGACAGGGGGCGAGCAGTACTTC. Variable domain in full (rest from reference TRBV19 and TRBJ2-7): DGGITQSPKYLFRKEGQNVTLSCEQNLNHDAMYWYRQDPGQGLRLIYYSQIVNDFQKGDIAEGYSVSREKKESFPLTVTSAQKNPTAFYLCASSIGTGGEQYFGPGTRLTVT.

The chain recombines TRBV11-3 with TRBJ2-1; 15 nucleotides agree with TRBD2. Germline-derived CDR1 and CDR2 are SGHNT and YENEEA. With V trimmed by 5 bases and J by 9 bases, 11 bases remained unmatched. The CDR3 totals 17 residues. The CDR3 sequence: CASSPPGLAGGCGEQFF. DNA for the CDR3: TGTGCCAGCAGCCCGCCGGGACTAGCGGGAGGTTGCGGTGAGCAGTTCTTC. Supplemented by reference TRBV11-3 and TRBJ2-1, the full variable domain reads EAGVVQSPRYKIIEKKQPVAFWCNPISGHNTLYWYLQNLGQGPELLIRYENEEAVDDSQLPKDRFSAERLKGVDSTLKIQPAELGDSAVYLCASSPPGLAGGCGEQFFGPGTRLTVL.

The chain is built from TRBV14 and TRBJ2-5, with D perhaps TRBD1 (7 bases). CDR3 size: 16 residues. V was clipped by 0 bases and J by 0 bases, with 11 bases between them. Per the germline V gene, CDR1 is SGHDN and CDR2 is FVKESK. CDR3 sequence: CASSQDPGGYQETQYF. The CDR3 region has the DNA TGTGCCAGCAGCCAAGATCCAGGGGGGTACCAAGAGACCCAGTACTTC.

The CDR3 bases are TGTGCCAGCAGTTTATCCCGATCGCGGGACAGGGCCTCCTACGAGCAGTACTTC. It codes for CASSLSRSRDRASYEQYF. The V and J genes are TRBV28 and TRBJ2-7; 9 bases match TRBD1. The CDR3 contains 18 residues. CDR1 and CDR2 (germline): MDHEN, SYDVKM. V dropped 1 base and J dropped 0; count of bases not matched to a gene: 10.

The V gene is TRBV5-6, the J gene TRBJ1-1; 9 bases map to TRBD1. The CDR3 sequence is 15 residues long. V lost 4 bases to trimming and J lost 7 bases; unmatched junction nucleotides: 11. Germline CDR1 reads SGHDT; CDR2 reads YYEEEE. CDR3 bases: TGTGCCAGCAGCGCGGACAGGGGTTTAGGTCATGAAGCTTTCTTT. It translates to CASSADRGLGHEAFF.

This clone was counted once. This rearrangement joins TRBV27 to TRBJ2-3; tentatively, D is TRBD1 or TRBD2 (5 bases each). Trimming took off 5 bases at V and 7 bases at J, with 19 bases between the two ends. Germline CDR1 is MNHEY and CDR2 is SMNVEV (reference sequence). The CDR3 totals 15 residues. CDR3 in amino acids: CASSLTPGTPYTQYF. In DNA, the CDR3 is TGTGCCAGCAGTCTAACCCCCGGGACGCCTTATACGCAGTATTTT.

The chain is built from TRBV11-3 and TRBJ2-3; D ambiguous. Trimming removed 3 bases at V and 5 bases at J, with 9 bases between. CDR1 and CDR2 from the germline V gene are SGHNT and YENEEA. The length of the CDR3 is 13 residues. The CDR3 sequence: CASSLTWRDTQYF. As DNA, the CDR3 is TGTGCCAGCAGCTTGACTTGGCGAGATACGCAGTATTTT.

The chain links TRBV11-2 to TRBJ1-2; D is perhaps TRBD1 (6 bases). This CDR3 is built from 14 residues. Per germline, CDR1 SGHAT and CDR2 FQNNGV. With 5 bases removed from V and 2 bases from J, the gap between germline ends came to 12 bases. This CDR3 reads CASSPRDKNYGYTF. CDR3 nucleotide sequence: TGTGCCAGCAGCCCCCGGGACAAGAACTATGGCTACACCTTC.

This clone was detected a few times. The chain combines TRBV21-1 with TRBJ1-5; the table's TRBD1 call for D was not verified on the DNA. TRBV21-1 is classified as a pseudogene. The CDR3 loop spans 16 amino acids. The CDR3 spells CASSKRRTGNDQPQHF. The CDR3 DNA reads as TGTGCCAGCAGCAAACGCCGGACAGGGAATGATCAGCCCCAGCATTTT.

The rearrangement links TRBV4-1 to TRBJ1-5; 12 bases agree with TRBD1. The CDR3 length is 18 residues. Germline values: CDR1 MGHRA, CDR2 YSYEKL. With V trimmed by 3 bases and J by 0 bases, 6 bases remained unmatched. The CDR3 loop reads CASSQGQGAVYSNQPQHF. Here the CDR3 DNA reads TGCGCCAGCAGCCAGGGACAGGGGGCTGTCTATAGCAATCAGCCCCAGCATTTT.